This T cell receptor beta chain is drawn from a study of response to subunit inactivated influenza vaccine. General study points: A suggestion made by the authors is that each seasonal influenza vaccination recruits few new T cells.

TCRdb re-analysed the RT-PCR reads in MiXCR, keeping a single row per CDR3 protein. The data show 150,000 to 200,000 distinct CDR3 sequences, about 12% seen once. Trimming removed 4 bases at V and 2 bases at J, with 19 bases between. This CDR3 comprises 17 residues. Germline V gives CDR1 MGHRA, CDR2 YSYEKL. This clonotype has ten or more counts. Its antigen is as yet unknown. These same data were also listed under a study on T cells expressing NK-cell markers. This second study notes: UMIs were included in TCR beta cDNA generated by 5'RACE template switching. An anti-gamma-delta TCR antibody restricted sorting to alpha-beta TCR T cells in several experiments. Of the CD8+ T cells in six donors, roughly 1.0-7.5% belonged to dominant NKG2C+ clonotypes. There were a handful of donors in whom these clonotypes also led the CD3+CD56-NKG2C+ fraction.

V gene TRBV4-1 combines with J gene TRBJ2-3; D could derive from TRBD1 or TRBD2 (5 bases each). Material: CD8+ T cells sorted from PBMCs, obtained 12 days after vaccination. This TCR came from a man in his forties or fifties who received an inactivated influenza vaccine. CDR3 in amino acids: CASSPHPGPTLTDTQYF. The CDR3 DNA reads TGCGCCAGCAGCCCGCACCCGGGGCCTACTCTCACAGATACGCAGTATTTT.